The 31 T cell receptor beta chains reported below all come from one sample, sequenced in a study of a mutant IDH1 vaccine in newly diagnosed glioma. Using immunoSEQ multiplex PCR, the repertoire was profiled, and TCRdb retains in-frame clones only, with some absent. This table holds fewer than 70,000 clones, 80% to 90% found once. Time point noted: week 5, during vaccination. Every single dose of the vaccine, 300 ug of mutant IDH1 20-mer peptide, came with topical imiquimod. These receptors' targets are unknown. This sample comprised PBMCs, obtained from a glioma patient whose treatment included an IDH1 peptide vaccine. All receptors derive from a woman in her thirties or forties with glioma.

The J gene is TRBJ1-3, the V gene TRBV6-1; 7 bases are a match to TRBD1. Looked up from germline, CDR1 is MNHNS and CDR2 is SASEGT. J gave up 7 bases and V 2 bases, and 8 bases lay outside the gene matches. The CDR3 has 15 residues. The CDR3 sequence: CASSERDSYLNTIYF. CDR3 nucleotides: TGTGCCAGCAGTGAACGGGACAGTTATCTGAACACCATATATTTT.

This sequence joins TRBV6-1 and TRBJ2-7, with 12 nucleotides matching TRBD2. Germline V gene lookup returns CDR1 MNHNS and CDR2 SASEGT. After removal of 3 bases from V and 9 bases from J, the junction contained 9 bases not matched to a gene. The CDR3 covers 15 residues. The CDR3 nucleotides are TGTGCCAGCAGTGACCGGACTAGCGGGACCCTATGGCAGTACTTC. Amino acid sequence: CASSDRTSGTLWQYF.

As DNA, the CDR3 is TGTGCCAGCAGGGCCTTAGGAGGAGGGCCCCAGCATTTT. The encoded protein is CASRALGGGPQHF. The chain employs TRBV6-5 and TRBJ1-5; unclear D gene. The CDR3 has 13 amino acids. V was pared by 6 bases and J by 9 bases, with 15 bases between. Germline values: CDR1 MNHEY, CDR2 SVGAGI.

The chain links TRBV9 to TRBJ2-1; D remains ambiguous. This CDR3 spans 15 amino acids. Germline V CDR1 and CDR2: SGDLS, YYNGEE. V was pared by 0 bases and J by 3 bases, with 10 bases between. Here the CDR3 DNA reads TGTGCCAGCAGCGTAGAGTTAACTAACTACAATGAGCAGTTCTTC. It specifies CASSVELTNYNEQFF.

V is TRBV4-1 and J is TRBJ2-7; 8 nucleotides line up with TRBD1. V shed 1 base and J 2 bases; nucleotides not matched to a gene: 4. This CDR3 is built from 15 residues. CDR1 and CDR2 from the germline V gene are MGHRA and YSYEKL. The DNA of the CDR3 is TGCGCCAGCAGCCAAGGCCAGGGGGCAGCCTACGAGCAGTACTTC. Encoded protein: CASSQGQGAAYEQYF.

This chain joins TRBV25-1 and TRBJ2-6; D is uncertain. The CDR3 sequence is 14 residues long. Trimming stripped 4 bases from V and 0 bases from J, with 4 bases between. Germline V gene lookup returns CDR1 MGHDK and CDR2 SYGVNS. The CDR3: CASSGISGANVLTF. Here the CDR3 DNA reads TGTGCCAGCAGTGGGATCTCTGGGGCCAACGTCCTGACTTTC.

The chain employs TRBV27 and TRBJ1-1; no firm D call. The CDR3 covers 14 residues. Germline CDR1 reads MNHEY; CDR2 reads SMNVEV (reference sequence). V lost 7 bases and J 2 bases, leaving 14 bases between the germline ends. The CDR3, as DNA: TGTGCCAGCACCGTGAACGGGCCAAACACTGAAGCTTTCTTT. Translating it yields CASTVNGPNTEAFF.

This sequence joins TRBV9 and TRBJ2-7; no reliable D call. CDR3 length equals 14 residues. Looked up from germline, CDR1 is SGDLS and CDR2 is YYNGEE. V shed 0 bases and J shed 2 bases, with 9 bases lying between them. CDR3 bases: TGTGCCAGCAGCGTAGAGGGCGAGCCCTACGAGCAGTACTTC. Translated, it gives CASSVEGEPYEQYF.

The chain combines TRBV9 with TRBJ1-1, with D perhaps matching TRBD1 (5 bases). CDR1 and CDR2 (germline): SGDLS, YYNGEE. This CDR3 is built from 14 residues. The ends were cut back, 2 bases at V and 4 bases at J, with 12 bases in the middle. The DNA of the CDR3 is TGTGCCAGCAGCGTGGCCGGGGGAAGCACTGAAGCTTTCTTT. Its protein product is CASSVAGGSTEAFF.

The chain links TRBV2 to TRBJ2-5, with 7 bases aligning to TRBD2. Germline V gives CDR1 SNHLY, CDR2 FYNNEI. V dropped 7 bases and J dropped 5; count of bases not matched to a gene: 4. The CDR3 runs 12 residues. Here the CDR3 DNA reads TGTGCCAGCACAGAGGGAGGGGAGACCCAGTACTTC. Amino acid sequence: CASTEGGETQYF. The variable domain in full, with the rest retrieved from reference TRBV2 and TRBJ2-5, is EPEVTQTPSHQVTQMGQEVILRCVPISNHLYFYWYRQILGQKVEFLVSFYNNEISEKSEIFDDQFSVERPDGSNFTLKIRSTKLEDSAMYFCASTEGGETQYFGPGTRLLVL.

This sequence joins TRBV5-6 and TRBJ2-7; no firm D call. The CDR3 has 13 residues. CDR1 is SGHDT and CDR2 is YYEEEE in the germline V gene. V lost 1 base and J lost 1, with 6 bases in between. The DNA of the CDR3 is TGTGCCAGCAGCTTGACCGTGTCCTACGAGCAGTACTTC. Residues: CASSLTVSYEQYF.

The chain has TRBV5-4 and TRBJ2-7, with D perhaps TRBD2 (5 bases). The germline V gene encodes CDR1 SGHNT and CDR2 YYREEE (reference sequence). The V end was cut by 2 bases, the J end by 0 bases, with 12 bases between. This CDR3 is 15 amino acids long. This chain's CDR3 is CASSFSAGNSYEQYF. The CDR3, as DNA: TGTGCCAGCAGCTTTTCTGCGGGCAACTCCTACGAGCAGTACTTC.

This chain joins TRBV27 and TRBJ1-2; D uncertain. Germline assignment: CDR1 MNHEY and CDR2 SMNVEV (reference sequence). The V end lost 3 bases, the J end lost 4 bases, and 12 bases lay between the germline ends. CDR3 size: 14 residues. The CDR3 bases are TGTGCCAGCAGTTTCGGAGTTAGTGGCTATGGCTACACCTTC. Encoded protein: CASSFGVSGYGYTF.

The genes are TRBV19 and TRBJ1-4; no reliable D call. Germline V gives CDR1 LNHDA, CDR2 SQIVND (reference sequence). V lost 3 bases and J 0 bases, leaving 11 bases between the germline ends. This CDR3 has 16 amino acids. The CDR3 region is CASSIWEPATNEKLFF. CDR3 DNA: TGTGCCAGTAGTATTTGGGAGCCTGCAACTAATGAAAAACTGTTTTTT.

The chain combines TRBV5-4 with TRBJ2-3; 15 bases align to TRBD2. CDR1 SGHNT and CDR2 YYREEE come from the germline V gene (reference sequence). This CDR3 is 14 amino acids long. The V and J ends lost 3 bases and 14 bases, in that order; junction bases with no gene match: 7. The CDR3 region is CASSYGLAGGPWYF. The CDR3 DNA is TGTGCCAGCAGCTACGGACTAGCGGGGGGGCCTTGGTATTTT.

The rearrangement joins TRBV5-1 to TRBJ2-5; 8 bases align to TRBD2. This CDR3 comprises 16 residues. In germline, CDR1 is SGHRS, CDR2 YFSETQ. The V gene end was trimmed by 0 bases and the J gene end by 5 bases; junction bases not matched to a gene: 9. CDR3 amino acids: CASSLGVAGLGETQYF. CDR3 in DNA: TGCGCCAGCAGCTTGGGAGTAGCGGGATTGGGTGAGACCCAGTACTTC. The entire variable domain, with the rest obtained from reference TRBV5-1 and TRBJ2-5, is as follows: KAGVTQTPRYLIKTRGQQVTLSCSPISGHRSVSWYQQTPGQGLQFLFEYFSETQRNKGNFPGRFSGRQFSNSRSEMNVSTLELGDSALYLCASSLGVAGLGETQYFGPGTRLLVL.

The rearrangement uses TRBV7-9 and TRBJ1-1; D unresolved. Germline lookup yields CDR1 SEHNR and CDR2 FQNEAQ (reference sequence). V dropped 5 bases and J dropped 4 bases, with 14 bases sitting between them. The CDR3 totals 14 residues. In DNA, the CDR3 is TGTGCCAGCAGCCCCTCGGTCAAAGGCACTGAAGCTTTCTTT. Translated, it gives CASSPSVKGTEAFF.

V is TRBV6-5 and J is TRBJ2-7, with 8 bases that match TRBD2. CDR1 and CDR2 (germline): MNHEY, SVGAGI. This CDR3 is built from 16 residues. After removal of 4 bases from V and 0 bases from J, the junction contained 8 bases not matched to a gene. The CDR3: CASSLNSGASSYEQYF. The CDR3 region has the DNA TGTGCCAGCAGTTTGAATAGCGGGGCAAGCTCCTACGAGCAGTACTTC.

The sample holds a few counts of this clone. The rearrangement joins TRBV14 to TRBJ1-6; D not certain. Germline CDR1 and CDR2: SGHDN and FVKESK. V was pared by 1 base and J by 8 bases, with 12 bases between. This CDR3 contains 15 residues. The CDR3 DNA reads as TGTGCCAGCAGCCAAGGGCCCCCGGGCCATTCACCCCTCCACTTT. This sequence encodes CASSQGPPGHSPLHF.

This chain uses TRBV11-2 with TRBJ2-5; D is perhaps TRBD2 (5 bases). The V end was cut by 1 base, the J end by 2 bases, with 8 bases between. Germline lookup yields CDR1 SGHAT and CDR2 FQNNGV. The CDR3 is 14 residues long. In nucleotides, the CDR3 is TGTGCCAGCAGCTTAGCCGGGAAGCAAGAGACCCAGTACTTC. Amino acid sequence: CASSLAGKQETQYF. The variable domain in full, with the rest retrieved from reference TRBV11-2 and TRBJ2-5, is EAGVAQSPRYKIIEKRQSVAFWCNPISGHATLYWYQQILGQGPKLLIQFQNNGVVDDSQLPKDRFSAERLKGVDSTLKIQPAKLEDSAVYLCASSLAGKQETQYFGPGTRLLVL.

This chain connects TRBV5-4 to TRBJ1-2, with TRBD1 matching over 8 bases. Germline V gives CDR1 SGHNT, CDR2 YYREEE (reference sequence). The CDR3 sequence is 14 residues long. Unmatched junction bases numbered 12, after V lost 4 bases and J lost 10 bases. CDR3: CASSIRDRLGSYTF. CDR3 sequence (DNA): TGTGCCAGCAGCATCCGGGACAGGTTGGGATCCTACACCTTC.

The chain couples TRBV4-1 to TRBJ2-7; D is tentatively TRBD1 or TRBD2 (5 bases each). V was pared by 4 bases and J by 0 bases, with 19 bases between. The CDR3 extends over 17 amino acids. Per the germline V gene, CDR1 is MGHRA and CDR2 is YSYEKL. CDR3 sequence reads: CASSPGPVYLASYEQYF. The CDR3 region has the DNA TGCGCCAGCAGCCCGGGGCCAGTTTATTTGGCCTCCTACGAGCAGTACTTC.

The rearrangement uses TRBV29-1 and TRBJ2-2; 11 positions match TRBD1. CDR3 length: 14 residues. Germline CDR1 is SQVTM and CDR2 is ANQGSEA. J lost 4 bases, V lost 4 bases, and 2 bases had no gene match. The CDR3 spells CSVAGTGGTGELFF. CDR3 DNA sequence: TGCAGCGTTGCAGGGACAGGGGGCACCGGGGAGCTGTTTTTT.

This chain joins TRBV19 and TRBJ1-6, with a tentative D call TRBD1 (5 bases). V was shortened by 5 bases and J by 11 bases, with 16 bases between the two germline ends. This CDR3 region has 14 residues. Per germline, CDR1 LNHDA and CDR2 SQIVND (reference sequence). CDR3 amino acids: CASSARDAGAPLHF. CDR3 coding DNA: TGTGCCAGTAGTGCCCGGGACGCTGGGGCACCCCTCCACTTT.

CDR3 coding DNA: TGTGCCAGTAGTATAAGGCCTAGATTCTTGTACAATGAGCAGTTCTTC. Protein product: CASSIRPRFLYNEQFF. The chain couples TRBV19 to TRBJ2-1; D is unresolved. This CDR3 has 16 amino acids. Trimming took 2 bases from V and 4 from J, leaving 15 bases between them. Germline V CDR1 and CDR2: LNHDA, SQIVND (reference sequence). Looking up the rest from reference TRBV19 and TRBJ2-1 gives the full variable domain: DGGITQSPKYLFRKEGQNVTLSCEQNLNHDAMYWYRQDPGQGLRLIYYSQIVNDFQKGDIAEGYSVSREKKESFPLTVTSAQKNPTAFYLCASSIRPRFLYNEQFFGPGTRLTVL.

This chain links TRBV2 with TRBJ1-4, with D possibly TRBD1 on 6 matching bases. The V gene lost 5 bases and the J gene lost 0 bases, with 10 bases spanning the gap. CDR3 length: 15 residues. CDR1 and CDR2 from the germline V gene are SNHLY and FYNNEI. The CDR3 region is CASSKTGATNEKLFF. The DNA of the CDR3 is TGTGCCAGCAGTAAGACAGGAGCAACTAATGAAAAACTGTTTTTT.

The rearrangement joins TRBV6-5 to TRBJ2-5; TRBD1 matches 8 bases. From germline, CDR1 is MNHEY and CDR2 SVGAGI. There are 14 residues in the CDR3. Trimming cost V 10 bases and J 10 bases; bases outside gene matches: 17. CDR3 DNA sequence: TGTGCCACCACCAGGGGCCGAACAGGGGGTCGCCAGTACTTC. The encoded protein is CATTRGRTGGRQYF.

V and J are TRBV11-2 and TRBJ2-7; maybe TRBD2 (5 bases). Trimming cost V 5 bases and J 3 bases, with 8 bases left between them. Germline V CDR1 and CDR2: SGHAT, FQNNGV. There are 12 residues in the CDR3. The CDR3 sequence is CASSEGNYEQYF. The CDR3 DNA sequence: TGTGCCAGCAGCGAGGGAAACTACGAGCAGTACTTC.

The J gene is TRBJ1-4, the V gene TRBV10-2, with a weak D call TRBD1 (5 bases). V lost 6 bases and J lost 8, with 16 bases in between. CDR1 and CDR2 from the germline V gene are WSHSY and SAAADI. CDR3 size: 14 residues. The CDR3 region has the DNA TGCGCCAGCAGGTCAGGGATCGGGGGAGAAAAACTGTTTTTT. Protein sequence: CASRSGIGGEKLFF.

This chain uses TRBV9 with TRBJ2-5; 8 bases line up with TRBD1. This CDR3 contains 17 residues. V was pared by 0 bases and J by 4 bases, with 11 bases of the junction left unmatched. CDR1 is SGDLS and CDR2 is YYNGEE in the germline V gene. The CDR3 DNA reads TGTGCCAGCAGCGTAGTCCCAGGGGGCATAAGGGGAGAGACCCAGTACTTC. Protein product: CASSVVPGGIRGETQYF.

The rearrangement links TRBV5-1 to TRBJ2-5; D unresolved. Germline V CDR1 and CDR2: SGHRS, YFSETQ. V gave up 4 bases and J gave up 5 bases, with 6 bases separating them. This CDR3 has 11 residues. CDR3 bases: TGCGCCAGCAGCCGTCGGGAGACCCAGTACTTC. Translated, it gives CASSRRETQYF. Full variable domain (outside the CDR3, taken from reference TRBV5-1 and TRBJ2-5): KAGVTQTPRYLIKTRGQQVTLSCSPISGHRSVSWYQQTPGQGLQFLFEYFSETQRNKGNFPGRFSGRQFSNSRSEMNVSTLELGDSALYLCASSRRETQYFGPGTRLLVL.